This T cell receptor (beta chain) comes out of a study of glioma-infiltrating T cells after dendritic cell vaccination. As for the study in general: At biweekly intervals, patients got three intradermal dendritic cell vaccine injections.

Before vaccination, two weeks after the third vaccination, and at progression, PBMC were collected. Some clones are missing from TCRdb's copy, which holds only in-frame ones; the method was immunoSEQ multiplex PCR. The profile shows fewer than 50,000 clones, 85% of them singletons. The CDR3 runs 14 residues. The V end was cut by 6 bases, the J end by 3 bases, with 11 bases between. Per the germline V gene, CDR1 is SGHVS and CDR2 is FNYEAQ. The input for sequencing was blood, taken before dendritic cell vaccination. The source is a human donor with glioblastoma. The chain links TRBV7-6 to TRBJ2-2; tentative D call: TRBD1 (5 bases). The CDR3 region is CASSPGSHTGELFF. As DNA, the CDR3 is TGTGCCAGCAGTCCAGGGTCTCACACCGGGGAGCTGTTTTTT.